This T cell receptor (beta chain) was captured in a study of blood T cell repertoires in COVID-19. Turning to the study itself: PBMCs, B-cell-depleted T cells, or T cells were the source of the cDNA or gDNA that made up the material.

Measured with immunoSEQ multiplex PCR; TCRdb has only the in-frame clones, and not every one. This sample yields under 70,000 clones, of which approximately 79% are seen a single time; around 20% belongs to the top ten. Germline values: CDR1 MNHNY, CDR2 SVGAGI (reference sequence). Trimming cost V 2 bases and J 15 bases; bases outside gene matches: 4. The CDR3 is made up of 12 amino acids. V gene TRBV6-6 combines with J gene TRBJ2-1, with TRBD2 matching over 10 bases. This TCR came from an elderly woman with active or convalescent COVID-19. The material sequenced was peripheral blood. CDR3 sequence: CASSYELAGRFF. For the CDR3, the DNA is TGTGCCAGCAGTTACGAACTAGCGGGACGGTTCTTC.